These T cell receptor beta chains were read from a single sample in a study of identical twins. MiXCR, run by TCRdb on the 5' RACE reads, gives a single entry per CDR3 protein. The sample has approximately 230,000 distinct CDR3 sequences; 6.5% are singletons. These records were also assigned to another study, of T cells expressing NK-cell markers.

Material: CD8+ T cells sorted from blood. The receptors derive from a woman between 18 and 29 years old in good health. Each CDR3 is given with its conserved first and last residue. Each record gives: clone size, V gene, D gene, J gene, CDR3 protein, CDR3 DNA. A D gene is named only where the DNA matches it firmly. Clone size, where shown, is once, few, many, or a class for clones that have expanded.

many,TRBV7-2,NA,TRBJ2-1,CASTLTGDEQFF,TGTGCCAGCACCTTAACGGGGGATGAGCAGTTCTTC
few,TRBV10-3,NA,TRBJ2-2,CAISEGGFTGELFF,TGTGCCATCAGTGAGGGAGGGTTCACCGGGGAGCTGTTTTTT
NA,TRBV7-2,NA,TRBJ2-2,CASGLAAVRRTGELFF,TGTGCCAGCGGCTTAGCGGCCGTGCGTCGCACCGGGGAGCTGTTTTTT
NA,TRBV2,TRBD1,TRBJ2-7,CASLRDRDPYEQYF,TGTGCCAGCCTCCGGGACAGGGACCCCTACGAGCAGTACTTC
many,TRBV12-3/TRBV12-4,TRBD2,TRBJ2-1,CASTLAGEVNEQFF,TGTGCCAGCACTCTAGCGGGAGAGGTAAATGAGCAGTTCTTC
few,TRBV11-2,NA,TRBJ2-2,CASSLPDFRGGPNTGELFF,TGTGCCAGCAGCTTACCCGACTTCCGGGGAGGCCCGAACACCGGGGAGCTGTTTTTT
few,TRBV9,TRBD2,TRBJ2-3,CASSGPGGLVTDTQYF,TGTGCCAGCAGCGGCCCGGGAGGCTTGGTCACAGATACGCAGTATTTT
few,TRBV20-1,TRBD2,TRBJ2-1,CSAKAGAQFF,TGCAGTGCTAAGGCGGGAGCGCAGTTCTTC
few,TRBV7-9,TRBD2,TRBJ2-5,CASSQGIPTSGGYF,TGTGCCAGCAGTCAGGGGATCCCTACTAGCGGGGGTTACTTC
NA,TRBV10-1,TRBD2,TRBJ2-3,CASSGLAGASGDTQYF,TGCGCCAGCAGTGGGCTAGCGGGGGCCAGTGGGGATACGCAGTATTTT
many,TRBV6-5,NA,TRBJ2-7,CASSYGGEQYF,TGTGCCAGCAGTTACGGCGGCGAGCAGTACTTC
NA,TRBV9,TRBD2,TRBJ2-1,CASSVPPTSGYNEQFF,TGTGCCAGCAGCGTTCCTCCGACTAGCGGGTACAATGAGCAGTTCTTC
many,TRBV20-1,TRBD1,TRBJ2-7,CSASDRAWDEQYF,TGCAGTGCGTCGGACAGGGCCTGGGACGAGCAGTACTTC
NA,TRBV7-9,NA,TRBJ1-3,CASSEGAGNTIYF,TGTGCCTCGAGCGAGGGAGCTGGAAACACCATATATTTT